Listed here are 21 T cell receptor beta chains from one sample, sequenced in a study of OX40 agonist ivuxolimab in advanced cancers. The assay was immunoSEQ multiplex PCR, and TCRdb's table has in-frame clones only and misses some. There are tens of thousands of clones in the sample; nearly 90% occur only once, and 12% lies in the top ten. Source: CD4+ or CD8+ T cells sorted from blood, taken in a trial of the OX40 agonist ivuxolimab. Receptors originate from an adult with an advanced solid tumor such as melanoma, head and neck, liver or kidney cancer.

Written as DNA, the CDR3 is TGTGCCAGCAACGATTCTCCAAGGGGGCCTCTCTACGAGCAGTACGTC. Its translation: CASNDSPRGPLYEQYV. The chain carries TRBV2 and TRBJ2-7, with 7 bases identical to TRBD1. J was trimmed by 3 bases and V by 7 bases; bases with no gene match: 15. The CDR3 has 16 amino acids. Germline V gives CDR1 SNHLY, CDR2 FYNNEI.

As DNA, the CDR3 is TGTGCCATCAGTGATCCCCCCCCGGGGGTCACTGAAGCTTTCTTT. It codes for CAISDPPPGVTEAFF. V usage is TRBV10-3 and J usage is TRBJ1-1; TRBD1 is a possible D gene (5 bases). The ends were cut back, 3 bases at V and 4 bases at J, with 15 bases in the middle. From germline, CDR1 is ENHRY and CDR2 SYGVKD. The length of the CDR3 is 15 residues.

Sample share makes this clone medium-sized. The chain employs TRBV5-6 and TRBJ1-4; tentative D call: TRBD1 (6 bases). V dropped 0 bases and J dropped 0 bases, with 12 bases sitting between them. There are 17 residues in the CDR3. Germline CDR1 and CDR2: SGHDT and YYEEEE. The CDR3 DNA is TGTGCCAGCAGCTTGGTACAGGGATCTGCAACTAATGAAAAACTGTTTTTT. It specifies CASSLVQGSATNEKLFF.

The rearrangement joins TRBV6-5 to TRBJ2-1; D is possibly TRBD2 (5 bases). Per germline, CDR1 MNHEY and CDR2 SVGAGI. Between the trimmed V and J ends, which lost 5 bases and 1 base, there was a span of 6 bases. The CDR3 is 13 residues long. CDR3 sequence (DNA): TGTGCCAGCAGTGACTATTCCTACAATGAGCAGTTCTTC. Its translation is CASSDYSYNEQFF.

This clone has just a few counts. This chain uses TRBV7-9 with TRBJ2-7; 7 bases map to TRBD1. CDR3 size: 14 residues. The V gene end was trimmed by 4 bases and the J gene end by 6 bases; junction bases not matched to a gene: 9. Per germline, CDR1 SEHNR and CDR2 FQNEAQ (reference sequence). The CDR3 coding sequence is TGTGCCAGCAGCTATACCCTACAGGGGACCGAGCAGTACGTC. Residues: CASSYTLQGTEQYV.

The chain has TRBV5-6 and TRBJ2-7, with 7 nucleotides matching TRBD2. The CDR3 spans 14 residues. CDR1 is SGHDT and CDR2 is YYEEEE in the germline V gene. The ends lost 3 bases at V and 1 base at J; junction bases unmatched: 4. CDR3 nucleotides: TGTGCCAGCAGCTCCGGGACTAAATCCTACGAGCAGTACGTC. Amino acids: CASSSGTKSYEQYV.

This clone was detected a few times. V usage is TRBV25-1 and J usage is TRBJ1-1, with D possibly being TRBD1 (6 bases). The CDR3 is 16 residues long. Trimming cost V 2 bases and J 2 bases, with 15 bases left between them. In germline, CDR1 is MGHDK, CDR2 SYGVNS. The CDR3 loop reads CASSEGLGHSNTEAFF. Here the CDR3 DNA reads TGTGCCAGCAGTGAAGGACTGGGACACTCAAACACTGAAGCTTTCTTT.

V is TRBV7-9 and J is TRBJ2-1; 8 positions match TRBD2. Looked up from germline, CDR1 is SEHNR and CDR2 is FQNEAQ (reference sequence). V was pared by 3 bases and J by 1 base, with 5 bases of the junction left unmatched. The CDR3 spans 16 residues. CDR3 nucleotides: TGTGCCAGCAGCTTTGGACTAGCCAGTTCCTACAATGAGCAGTTCTTC. Protein sequence: CASSFGLASSYNEQFF.

The V gene is TRBV10-3, the J gene TRBJ1-1, with D uncertain. The CDR3 extends over 15 amino acids. Trimming cost V 2 bases and J 3 bases, with 13 bases left between them. Germline V gene sequence: CDR1 ENHRY, CDR2 SYGVKD. CDR3 sequence (DNA): TGTGCCATCAGTGAGGGGCCGGCGGTGCACACTGAAGCTTTCTTT. It codes for CAISEGPAVHTEAFF.

The chain joins TRBV6-1 to TRBJ2-5; 11 bases are shared with TRBD2. Germline values: CDR1 MNHNS, CDR2 SASEGT. CDR3 length equals 14 residues. V was clipped by 10 bases and J by 10 bases; unmatched bases: 14. DNA of the CDR3: TGTGCCACCACGGGGACTAGCGGATCTCCGGGCCAGTACTTC. It codes for CATTGTSGSPGQYF.

V and J are TRBV4-3 and TRBJ1-2; 7 positions agree with TRBD1. The CDR3 covers 15 residues. The V segment lost 4 bases and the J segment 6 bases; nucleotides outside the gene matches: 11. CDR1 LGHNA and CDR2 YSLEER come from the germline V gene. The CDR3 is CASSRMDRLKDGYTF. The CDR3 region has the DNA TGCGCCAGCAGCCGGATGGACAGGCTTAAGGATGGCTACACCTTC.

The chain joins TRBV27 to TRBJ2-6; D is unclear. The CDR3 spans 14 residues. The ends were cut back, 3 bases at V and 0 bases at J, with 3 bases in the middle. In germline, CDR1 is MNHEY, CDR2 SMNVEV (reference sequence). Here the CDR3 reads CASSLRSGANVLTF. Written as DNA, the CDR3 is TGTGCCAGCAGTTTGCGCTCTGGGGCCAACGTCCTGACTTTC.

As concerns this clone: The same CDR3 arises from other DNA sequences in this sample as well. The chain combines TRBV27 with TRBJ1-2, with D unclear. The CDR3 runs 13 residues. V dropped 3 bases and J dropped 0 bases, with 5 bases sitting between them. CDR1 MNHEY and CDR2 SMNVEV come from the germline V gene (reference sequence). Here the CDR3 DNA reads TGTGCCAGCAGTTTTGCAGCTAACTATGGCTACACCTTC. Protein: CASSFAANYGYTF.

This clone was observed once. The chain joins TRBV27 to TRBJ2-2; possibly TRBD1 for D (6 bases). V dropped 5 bases and J dropped 1 base, with 11 bases sitting between them. CDR3 length equals 15 residues. The germline V gene encodes CDR1 MNHEY and CDR2 SMNVEV (reference sequence). The CDR3 nucleotides read TGTGCCAGCAGTCCGTTCAGGGGGAACACCGGGGAGCTGTTTTTT. This translates into CASSPFRGNTGELFF.

The V gene is TRBV30, the J gene TRBJ2-2, with D perhaps matching TRBD2 (6 bases). The CDR3 has 14 amino acids. V lost 8 bases, J lost 4 bases, and 17 bases lay in between. Germline lookup yields CDR1 GTSNPN and CDR2 SVGIG (reference sequence). The CDR3, as DNA: TGTGCCCTATCGGGGGATGGGGGCACCGGGGAGCTGTTTTTT. Protein sequence: CALSGDGGTGELFF.

The chain combines TRBV7-9 with TRBJ2-1; D gene uncertain. The CDR3 runs to 11 residues. V was pared by 4 bases and J by 9 bases, with 7 bases between. Germline-derived CDR1 and CDR2 are SEHNR and FQNEAQ (reference sequence). In DNA form, the CDR3 reads TGTGCCAGCAGCTCCCTGGGTGAGCAGTTCTTC. Translating gives CASSSLGEQFF.

The chain combines TRBV2 with TRBJ1-2; D is possibly TRBD1 (5 bases). Germline V gives CDR1 SNHLY, CDR2 FYNNEI. V was cut by 7 bases and J by 8 bases, with 20 bases left in between. CDR3 length equals 14 residues. The CDR3 loop reads CASNPRGPGAGYTF. In DNA form, the CDR3 reads TGTGCCAGCAACCCGCGGGGACCGGGAGCGGGCTACACCTTC. Based on the CDR3 plus reference TRBV2 and TRBJ1-2, the full variable domain is EPEVTQTPSHQVTQMGQEVILRCVPISNHLYFYWYRQILGQKVEFLVSFYNNEISEKSEIFDDQFSVERPDGSNFTLKIRSTKLEDSAMYFCASNPRGPGAGYTFGSGTRLTVV.

The chain links TRBV29-1 to TRBJ2-1, with 10 bases fitting TRBD2. Trimming removed 4 bases from V and 2 bases from J; junction bases left unmatched: 5. Germline values: CDR1 SQVTM, CDR2 ANQGSEA. CDR3 length: 15 residues. The chain's CDR3 is CSVAGLAETYNEQFF. CDR3 DNA: TGCAGCGTTGCCGGACTAGCGGAGACCTACAATGAGCAGTTCTTC.

V is TRBV25-1 and J is TRBJ2-3, with 7 bases lining up with TRBD1. This CDR3 region has 14 residues. The V gene end was trimmed by 6 bases and the J gene end by 4 bases; junction bases not matched to a gene: 7. Germline CDR1 is MGHDK and CDR2 is SYGVNS. CDR3 nucleotide sequence: TGTGCCAGCAGCCGAGGGGGCTCGGCAGATACGCAGTATTTT. Its translation is CASSRGGSADTQYF.

This clone was detected only a few times. The rearrangement uses TRBV5-6 and TRBJ2-7; weak D call: TRBD2 (6 bases). V gave up 5 bases and J gave up 0 bases, with 9 bases separating them. This CDR3 has 13 amino acids. CDR1 and CDR2 from the germline V gene are SGHDT and YYEEEE. The chain's CDR3 is CASRLTSSYEQYF. CDR3 DNA: TGTGCCAGCAGACTGACTAGCTCCTACGAGCAGTACTTC.

V and J are TRBV27 and TRBJ2-7, with D tentatively TRBD1 or TRBD2 (7 bases each). Deletions cut 3 bases from V and 2 bases from J, with 14 bases between. The CDR3 contains 15 residues. Germline values: CDR1 MNHEY, CDR2 SMNVEV (reference sequence). Here the CDR3 reads CASSLSQGGTYEQYF. For the CDR3, the DNA is TGTGCCAGCAGTTTGAGCCAGGGGGGGACCTACGAGCAGTACTTC.